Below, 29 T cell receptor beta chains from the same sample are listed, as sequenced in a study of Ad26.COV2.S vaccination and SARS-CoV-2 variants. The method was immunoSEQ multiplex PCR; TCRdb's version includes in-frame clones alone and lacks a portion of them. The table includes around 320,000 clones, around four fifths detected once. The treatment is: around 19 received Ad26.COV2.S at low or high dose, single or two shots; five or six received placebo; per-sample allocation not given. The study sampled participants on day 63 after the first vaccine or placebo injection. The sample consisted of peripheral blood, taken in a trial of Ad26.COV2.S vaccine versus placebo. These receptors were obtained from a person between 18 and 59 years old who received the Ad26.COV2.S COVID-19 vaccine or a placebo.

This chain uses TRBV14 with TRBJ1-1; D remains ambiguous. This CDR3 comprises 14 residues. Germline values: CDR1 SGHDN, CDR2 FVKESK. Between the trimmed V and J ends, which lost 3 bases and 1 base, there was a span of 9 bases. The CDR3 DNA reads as TGTGCCAGCAGCCAGGGTTCTTCGAACACTGAAGCTTTCTTT. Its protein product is CASSQGSSNTEAFF.

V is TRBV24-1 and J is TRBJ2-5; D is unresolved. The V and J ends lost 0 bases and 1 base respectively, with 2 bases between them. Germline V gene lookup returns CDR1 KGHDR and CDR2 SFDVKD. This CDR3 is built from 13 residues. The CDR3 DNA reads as TGTGCCACCAGTGATTTGGGCCAAGAGACCCAGTACTTC. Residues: CATSDLGQETQYF.

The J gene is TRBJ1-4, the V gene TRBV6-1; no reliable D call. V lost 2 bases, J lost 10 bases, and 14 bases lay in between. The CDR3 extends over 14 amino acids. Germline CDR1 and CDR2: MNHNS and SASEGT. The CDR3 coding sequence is TGTGCCAGCAGTGAATTAGCAGGTTGGGGAAAACTGTTTTTT. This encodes CASSELAGWGKLFF.

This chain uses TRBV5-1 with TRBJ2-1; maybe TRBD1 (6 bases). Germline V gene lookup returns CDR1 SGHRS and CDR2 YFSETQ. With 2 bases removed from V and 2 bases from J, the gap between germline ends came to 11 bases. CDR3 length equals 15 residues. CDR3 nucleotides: TGCGCCAGCAGCTTCGGCACAGGGACCTACAATGAGCAGTTCTTC. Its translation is CASSFGTGTYNEQFF.

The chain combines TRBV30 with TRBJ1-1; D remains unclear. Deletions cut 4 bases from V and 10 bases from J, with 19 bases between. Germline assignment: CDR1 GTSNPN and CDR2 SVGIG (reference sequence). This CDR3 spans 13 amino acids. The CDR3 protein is CAWTPTQAKVAFF. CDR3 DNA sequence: TGTGCCTGGACTCCGACCCAGGCTAAGGTAGCTTTCTTT.

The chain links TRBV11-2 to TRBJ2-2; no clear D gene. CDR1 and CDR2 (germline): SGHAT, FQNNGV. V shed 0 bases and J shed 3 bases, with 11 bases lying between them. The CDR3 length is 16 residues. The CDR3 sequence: CASSLDPDGYTGELFF. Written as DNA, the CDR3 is TGTGCCAGCAGCTTAGACCCAGACGGTTACACCGGGGAGCTGTTTTTT.

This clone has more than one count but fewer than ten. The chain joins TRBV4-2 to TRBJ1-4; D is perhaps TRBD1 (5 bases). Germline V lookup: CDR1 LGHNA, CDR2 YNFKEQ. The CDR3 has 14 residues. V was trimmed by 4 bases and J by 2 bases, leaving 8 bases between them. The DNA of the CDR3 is TGTGCCAGCAGCCCGGGGGTGACTAATGAAAAACTGTTTTTT. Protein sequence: CASSPGVTNEKLFF.

CDR3 region: CASSLAGTSRDTQYF. In DNA, the CDR3 is TGTGCCAGCAGCTTGGCCGGGACTAGCCGCGATACGCAGTATTTT. This chain uses TRBV5-4 with TRBJ2-3, with 9 positions matching TRBD2. Looked up from germline, CDR1 is SGHNT and CDR2 is YYREEE (reference sequence). The trim removed 0 bases at V and 6 bases at J, leaving 5 bases unmatched. This CDR3 comprises 15 residues.

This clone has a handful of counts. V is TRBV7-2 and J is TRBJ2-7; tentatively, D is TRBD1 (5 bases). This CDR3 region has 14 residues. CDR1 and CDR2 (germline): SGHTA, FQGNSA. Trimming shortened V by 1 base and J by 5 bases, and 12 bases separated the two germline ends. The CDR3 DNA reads TGTGCCAGCAGCTTAGTTAACAGGCGCGACGAGCAGTACTTC. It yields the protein CASSLVNRRDEQYF.

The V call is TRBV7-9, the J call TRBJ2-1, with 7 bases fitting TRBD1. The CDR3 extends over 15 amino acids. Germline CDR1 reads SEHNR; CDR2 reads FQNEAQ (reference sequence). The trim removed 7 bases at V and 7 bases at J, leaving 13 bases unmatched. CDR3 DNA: TGTGCCAGCAACCCCCGACAGGGCAATCCAAATGAGCAGTTCTTC. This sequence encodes CASNPRQGNPNEQFF.

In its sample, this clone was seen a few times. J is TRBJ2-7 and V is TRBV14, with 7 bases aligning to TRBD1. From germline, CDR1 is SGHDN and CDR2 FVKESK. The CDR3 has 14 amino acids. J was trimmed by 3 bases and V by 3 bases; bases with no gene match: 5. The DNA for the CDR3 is TGTGCCAGCAGCCAGACAGGGAAAAGCTACGAGCAGTACTTC. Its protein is CASSQTGKSYEQYF. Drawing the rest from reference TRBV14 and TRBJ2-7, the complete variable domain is EAGVTQFPSHSVIEKGQTVTLRCDPISGHDNLYWYRRVMGKEIKFLLHFVKESKQDESGMPNNRFLAERTGGTYSTLKVQPAELEDSGVYFCASSQTGKSYEQYFGPGTRLTVT.

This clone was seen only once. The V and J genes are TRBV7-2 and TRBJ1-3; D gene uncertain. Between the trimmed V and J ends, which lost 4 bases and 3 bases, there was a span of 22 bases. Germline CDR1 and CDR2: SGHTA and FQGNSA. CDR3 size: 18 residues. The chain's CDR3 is CASSWASRSTTLGNTIYF. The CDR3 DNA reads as TGTGCCAGCAGCTGGGCTTCCAGGTCAACTACTCTTGGAAACACCATATATTTT.

CDR3 loop: CASSKLGNTIYF. CDR3 nucleotides: TGTGCCAGCAGCAAATTGGGAAACACCATATATTTT. The chain employs TRBV21-1 and TRBJ1-3. TRBV21-1 is given as a pseudogene. The length of the CDR3 is 12 residues.

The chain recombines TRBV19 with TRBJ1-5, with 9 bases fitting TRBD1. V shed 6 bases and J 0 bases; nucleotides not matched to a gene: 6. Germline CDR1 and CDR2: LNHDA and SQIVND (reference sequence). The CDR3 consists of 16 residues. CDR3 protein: CASSTTGGDSNQPQHF. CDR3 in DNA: TGTGCCAGTAGCACGACAGGGGGGGATAGCAATCAGCCCCAGCATTTT.

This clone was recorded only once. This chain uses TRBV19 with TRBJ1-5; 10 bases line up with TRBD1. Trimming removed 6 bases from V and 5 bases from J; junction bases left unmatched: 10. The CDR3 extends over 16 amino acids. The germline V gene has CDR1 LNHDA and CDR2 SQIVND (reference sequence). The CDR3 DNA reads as TGTGCCAGTAGAACGGGGTCCGGGACAGGGGATCAGCCCCAGCATTTT. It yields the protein CASRTGSGTGDQPQHF.

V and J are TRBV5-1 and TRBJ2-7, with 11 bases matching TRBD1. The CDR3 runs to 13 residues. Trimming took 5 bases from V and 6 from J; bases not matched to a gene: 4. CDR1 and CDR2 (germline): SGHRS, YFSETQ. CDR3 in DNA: TGCGCCAGCAGGCCCGGGACAGGGGGCGAGCAGTACTTC. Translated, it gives CASRPGTGGEQYF.

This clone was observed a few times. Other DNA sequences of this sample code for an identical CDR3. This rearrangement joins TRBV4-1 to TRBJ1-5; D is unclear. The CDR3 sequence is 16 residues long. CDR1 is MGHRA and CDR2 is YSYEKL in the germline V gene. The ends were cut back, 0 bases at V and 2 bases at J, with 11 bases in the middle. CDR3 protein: CASSQDGGIGNQPQHF. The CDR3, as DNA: TGCGCCAGCAGCCAAGATGGAGGGATTGGCAATCAGCCCCAGCATTTT.

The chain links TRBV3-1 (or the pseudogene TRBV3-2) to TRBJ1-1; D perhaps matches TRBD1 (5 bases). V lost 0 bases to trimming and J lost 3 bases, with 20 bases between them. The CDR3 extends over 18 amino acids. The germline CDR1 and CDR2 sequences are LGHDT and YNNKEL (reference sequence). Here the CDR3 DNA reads TGTGCCAGCAGCCAAGAGAGGGGTGCGGTCGGAGGGTACACTGAAGCTTTCTTT. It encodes CASSQERGAVGGYTEAFF.

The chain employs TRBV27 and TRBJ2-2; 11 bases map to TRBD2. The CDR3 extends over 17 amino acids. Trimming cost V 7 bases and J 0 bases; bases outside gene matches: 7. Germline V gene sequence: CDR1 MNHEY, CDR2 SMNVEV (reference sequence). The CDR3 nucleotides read TGTGCCAGCAAGGGGCCTAGCGGGGGGTCGAACACCGGGGAGCTGTTTTTT. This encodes CASKGPSGGSNTGELFF.

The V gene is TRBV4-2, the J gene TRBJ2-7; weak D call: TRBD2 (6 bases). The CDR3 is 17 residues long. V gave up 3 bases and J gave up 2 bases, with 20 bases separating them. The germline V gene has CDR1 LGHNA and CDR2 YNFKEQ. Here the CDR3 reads CASSHEPGLLNPYEQYF. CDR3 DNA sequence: TGTGCCAGCAGCCATGAACCGGGACTCCTAAACCCCTACGAGCAGTACTTC.

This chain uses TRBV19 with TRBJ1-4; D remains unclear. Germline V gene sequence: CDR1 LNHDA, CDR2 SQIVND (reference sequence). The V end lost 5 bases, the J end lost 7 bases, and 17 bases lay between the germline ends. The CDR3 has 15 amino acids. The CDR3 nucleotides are TGTGCCAGTAGTCCCCCGCGCGGGGAGGGTGAAAAACTGTTTTTT. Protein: CASSPPRGEGEKLFF. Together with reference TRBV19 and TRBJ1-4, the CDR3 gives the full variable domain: DGGITQSPKYLFRKEGQNVTLSCEQNLNHDAMYWYRQDPGQGLRLIYYSQIVNDFQKGDIAEGYSVSREKKESFPLTVTSAQKNPTAFYLCASSPPRGEGEKLFFGSGTQLSVL.

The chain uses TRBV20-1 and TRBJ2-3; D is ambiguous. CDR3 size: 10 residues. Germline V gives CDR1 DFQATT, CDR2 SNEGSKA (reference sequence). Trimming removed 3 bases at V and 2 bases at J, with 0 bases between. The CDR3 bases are TGCAGTGCTAGCACAGATACGCAGTATTTT. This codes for CSASTDTQYF.

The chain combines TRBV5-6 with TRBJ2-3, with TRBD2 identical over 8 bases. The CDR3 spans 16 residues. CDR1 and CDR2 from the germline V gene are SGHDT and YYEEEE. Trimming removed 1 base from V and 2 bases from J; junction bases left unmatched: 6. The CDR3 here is CASSLRSGGYTDTQYF. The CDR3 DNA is TGTGCCAGCAGCTTGAGGAGCGGGGGATACACAGATACGCAGTATTTT.

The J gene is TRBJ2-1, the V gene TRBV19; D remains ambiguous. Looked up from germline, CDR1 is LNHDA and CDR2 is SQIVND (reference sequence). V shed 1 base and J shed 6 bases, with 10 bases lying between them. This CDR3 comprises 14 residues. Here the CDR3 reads CASSIAGPTNEQFF. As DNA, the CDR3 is TGTGCCAGTAGTATAGCCGGGCCCACCAATGAGCAGTTCTTC. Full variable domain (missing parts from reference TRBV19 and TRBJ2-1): DGGITQSPKYLFRKEGQNVTLSCEQNLNHDAMYWYRQDPGQGLRLIYYSQIVNDFQKGDIAEGYSVSREKKESFPLTVTSAQKNPTAFYLCASSIAGPTNEQFFGPGTRLTVL.

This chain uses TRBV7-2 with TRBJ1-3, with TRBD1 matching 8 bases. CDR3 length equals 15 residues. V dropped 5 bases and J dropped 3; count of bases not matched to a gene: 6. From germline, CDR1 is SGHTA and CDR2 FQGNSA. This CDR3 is CASSRDRGYGNTIYF. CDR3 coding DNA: TGTGCCAGCAGCCGCGACAGGGGTTATGGAAACACCATATATTTT.

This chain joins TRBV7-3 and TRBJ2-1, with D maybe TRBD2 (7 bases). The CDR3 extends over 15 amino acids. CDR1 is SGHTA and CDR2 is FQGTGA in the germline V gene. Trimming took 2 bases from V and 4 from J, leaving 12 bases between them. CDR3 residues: CASSLLGGTYNEQFF. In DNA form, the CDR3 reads TGTGCCAGCAGCTTATTGGGGGGGACATACAATGAGCAGTTCTTC.

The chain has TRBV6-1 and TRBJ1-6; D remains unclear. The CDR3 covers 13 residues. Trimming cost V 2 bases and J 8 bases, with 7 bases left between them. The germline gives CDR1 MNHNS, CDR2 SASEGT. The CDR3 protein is CASSENDDSPLHF. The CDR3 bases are TGTGCCAGCAGTGAAAATGACGATTCACCCCTCCACTTT.

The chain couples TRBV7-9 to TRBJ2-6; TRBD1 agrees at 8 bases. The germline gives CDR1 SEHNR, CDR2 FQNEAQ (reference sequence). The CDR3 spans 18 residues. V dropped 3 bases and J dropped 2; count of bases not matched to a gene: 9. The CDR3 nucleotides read TGTGCCAGCAGCTTTCCCGGGACAGGTGGGCCTGGGGCCAACGTCCTGACTTTC. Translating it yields CASSFPGTGGPGANVLTF.

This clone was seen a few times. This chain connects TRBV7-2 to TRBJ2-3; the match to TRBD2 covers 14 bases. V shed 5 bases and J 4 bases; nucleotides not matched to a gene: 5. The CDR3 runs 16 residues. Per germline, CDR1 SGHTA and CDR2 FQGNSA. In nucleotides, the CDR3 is TGTGCCAGCAGCGCGGGACTAGCGGGGGCCTCAGATACGCAGTATTTT. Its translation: CASSAGLAGASDTQYF.